These 14 T cell receptor beta chains originate from one sample sequenced in a study of circulating tumor DNA in untreated peripheral T-cell lymphoma. Sequencing was performed with immunoSEQ multiplex PCR; in TCRdb, only in-frame clones are kept and a portion is missing. Here the sample spans approximately 6,900 clones, approximately 80% being singletons. The sample consisted of tumor tissue. The source of these receptors is a human donor with peripheral T-cell lymphoma.

The V call is TRBV7-5, the J call TRBJ1-3. TRBV7-5 is a documented pseudogene. The CDR3 loop spans 14 amino acids. CDR3 DNA sequence: TGTGCCAGCAGCTTAGGAGAGCCTGGAAACACCATATATTTT. Translated: CASSLGEPGNTIYF.

The CDR3 is CASSYGGQTYEQYF. The CDR3 nucleotides read TGTGCCAGCAGCTATGGAGGACAGACCTACGAGCAGTACTTC. The chain recombines TRBV11-3 with TRBJ2-7; tentative D call: TRBD1 (6 bases). The CDR3 has 14 amino acids. Trimming stripped 4 bases from V and 2 bases from J, with 12 bases between. CDR1 SGHNT and CDR2 YENEEA come from the germline V gene.

The rearrangement joins TRBV12-5 to TRBJ1-2; D might be TRBD1 (5 bases). Per germline, CDR1 LGHNT and CDR2 FRNRAP. CDR3 length: 14 amino acids. V was trimmed by 3 bases and J by 7 bases, leaving 15 bases between them. Here the CDR3 DNA reads TGTGCTAGTGGTTTTTCAGGGAATTTGGGTGGCTACACCTTC. It is translated as CASGFSGNLGGYTF.

The CDR3 DNA sequence: TGTGCCAGCAGTGAACTCCCAGAGGGGTTAGGAAGAAAACTCGCTCGAGATACGCAGTATTTT. Amino acid sequence: CASSELPEGLGRKLARDTQYF. The rearrangement links TRBV6-1 to TRBJ2-3; D may correspond to TRBD1 or TRBD2 (5 bases each). The CDR3 is made up of 21 amino acids. V dropped 2 bases and J dropped 5 bases, with 32 bases sitting between them. Germline-derived CDR1 and CDR2 are MNHNS and SASEGT.

This clone has only a few counts. In DNA form, the CDR3 reads TGTGCCACCAGCAGAGATGCGGGGCTGAATGAAAAACTGTTTTTT. Encoded protein: CATSRDAGLNEKLFF. The chain links TRBV15 to TRBJ1-4; D is possibly TRBD1 (5 bases). This CDR3 spans 15 amino acids. V lost 0 bases and J lost 5, with 10 bases in between. Germline V lookup: CDR1 LNHNV, CDR2 YYDKDF (reference sequence).

The genes are TRBV28 and TRBJ2-7; TRBD1 aligns across 8 bases. This CDR3 contains 13 residues. CDR1 and CDR2 (germline): MDHEN, SYDVKM. J was trimmed by 2 bases and V by 8 bases; bases with no gene match: 5. In DNA form, the CDR3 reads TGTGCCAGCTACGACAGGGGAACCTACGAGCAGTACTTC. Its translation is CASYDRGTYEQYF.

This chain connects TRBV2 to TRBJ2-2; no clear D gene. This CDR3 is built from 14 residues. Germline loops: CDR1 SNHLY, CDR2 FYNNEI. With 4 bases removed from V and 3 bases from J, the gap between germline ends came to 9 bases. The CDR3 reads CASSVQPHTGELFF. DNA for the CDR3: TGTGCCAGCAGTGTTCAACCTCACACCGGGGAGCTGTTTTTT.

The CDR3 DNA is TGTGCCAGCAGTTGGCGGACAGGGGTTGGTTACACCTTC. It is translated as CASSWRTGVGYTF. The chain employs TRBV6-7 and TRBJ1-2, with TRBD1 identical over 9 bases. TRBV6-7 is noted as an ORF with a role that remains uncertain. This CDR3 contains 13 residues. Germline trimming cut 4 bases from V and 11 bases from J; bases unmatched to any gene: 8.

This clone was counted once. Here the CDR3 reads CAWSPKDSPQRGYTF. The DNA of the CDR3 is TGTGCCTGGAGTCCCAAAGATTCACCACAGAGGGGCTACACCTTC. The rearrangement uses TRBV30 and TRBJ1-2; D unclear. The CDR3 sequence is 15 residues long. V was pared by 2 bases and J by 8 bases, with 21 bases between. Per the germline V gene, CDR1 is GTSNPN and CDR2 is SVGIG (reference sequence).

The V call is TRBV18, the J call TRBJ2-1; 8 bases match TRBD2. Germline CDR1 is KGHSH and CDR2 is LQKENI. This CDR3 has 12 residues. The ends lost 1 base at V and 14 bases at J; junction bases unmatched: 4. The CDR3 is CASSPRAGGEFF. The CDR3 DNA follows: TGTGCCAGCTCACCACGGGCCGGGGGGGAGTTCTTC.

This clone was counted only a few times. The chain carries TRBV6-8 and TRBJ2-3; D uncertain. CDR1 MNHGY and CDR2 SAAAGT come from the germline V gene. This CDR3 is 12 amino acids long. The V gene lost 5 bases and the J gene lost 3 bases, with 6 bases spanning the gap. The CDR3 coding sequence is TGTGCCAGCAGTACCCGGACAGATACGCAGTATTTT. It specifies CASSTRTDTQYF.

In this sample, this clone turned up once. One end of the junction varies from germline; a read error may be responsible. The CDR3 sequence is CAISRGEGRQYNEQFF. The DNA of the CDR3 is TGTGCCATCAGTCGGGGGGAGGGACGGCAATACAATGAGCAGTTCTTC. This sequence joins TRBV6-8 and TRBJ2-1; 7 positions agree with TRBD2. CDR1 is MNHGY, CDR2 SAAAGT, per germline. The CDR3 sequence is 16 residues long.

This chain joins TRBV19 and TRBJ1-3; 7 bases agree with TRBD1. This CDR3 has 14 amino acids. Trimming at V came to 10 bases and at J to 2 bases, leaving 8 bases not matched to a gene. Germline values: CDR1 LNHDA, CDR2 SQIVND (reference sequence). The CDR3 loop reads CATGRGTPGNTIYF. As DNA, the CDR3 is TGTGCCACCGGCAGGGGGACCCCTGGAAACACCATATATTTT.

This clone occurred a few times. This chain uses TRBV28 with TRBJ1-5; 7 bases are a match to TRBD1. With V trimmed by 4 bases and J by 6 bases, 9 bases remained unmatched. This CDR3 has 15 residues. The germline V gene encodes CDR1 MDHEN and CDR2 SYDVKM. CDR3 sequence: CASSSKGARSQPQHF. The CDR3 coding sequence is TGTGCCAGCAGTTCGAAGGGGGCGCGGAGTCAGCCCCAGCATTTT.